The TCR beta chain described here comes from a study of PD-1 blockade in classical Hodgkin lymphoma. This CDR3 contains 15 residues. Trimming shortened V by 10 bases and J by 0 bases, and 15 bases separated the two germline ends. Germline values: CDR1 MNHEY, CDR2 SMNVEV (reference sequence). All patients experienced relapse after autologous stem cell transplantation, and brentuximab vedotin exposure was variable. Best overall response was complete response, partial response or progressive disease in these relapsed/refractory classical Hodgkin lymphoma patients. Study observations and caveats: Baseline diversity resembling that of newly diagnosed patients was seen in complete responders.

Data came from immunoSEQ multiplex PCR; TCRdb stores just in-frame clones and leaves some out. The data show some 41,000 clones, approximately 80% seen once. In regard to this clone: Its matching antigen is unknown.

This material consisted of peripheral blood mononuclear cells (PBMCs), taken at baseline. The receptor's source is a human donor with classical Hodgkin lymphoma. The chain is built from TRBV27 and TRBJ2-2, with D maybe TRBD2 (6 bases). The CDR3 DNA sequence: TGTGCCACGTCCGGGACTTACCCGAACACCGGGGAGCTGTTTTTT. Amino acids: CATSGTYPNTGELFF.